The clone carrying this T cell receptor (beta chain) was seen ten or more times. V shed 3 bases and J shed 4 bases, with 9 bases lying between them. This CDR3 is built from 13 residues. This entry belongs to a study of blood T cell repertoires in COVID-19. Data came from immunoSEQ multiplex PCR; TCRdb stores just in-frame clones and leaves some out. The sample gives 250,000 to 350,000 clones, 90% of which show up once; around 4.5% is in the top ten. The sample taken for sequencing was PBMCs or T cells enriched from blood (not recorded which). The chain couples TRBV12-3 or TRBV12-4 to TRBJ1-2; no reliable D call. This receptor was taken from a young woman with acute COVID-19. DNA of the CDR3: TGTGCCAGCAGTTTTTGGTCCGGCTATGGCTACACCTTC. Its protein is CASSFWSGYGYTF.